One and the same sample provided the 22 T cell receptor beta chains below, sequenced in a study of T cell responses to AZD1222 COVID-19 vaccine. Some clones are missing from TCRdb's copy, which holds only in-frame ones; the method was immunoSEQ multiplex PCR. The data show some 150,000 clones, roughly 90% seen once. The specimen was peripheral blood, collected 28 days after the second AZD1222 dose. These receptors were collected from an adult who received the AZD1222 COVID-19 vaccine.

This rearrangement joins TRBV20-1 to TRBJ1-6, with D uncertain. CDR1 is DFQATT, CDR2 SNEGSKA, per germline (reference sequence). The V end lost 3 bases, the J end lost 9 bases, and 15 bases lay between the germline ends. CDR3 length: 14 residues. The chain's CDR3 is CSASIRKALSPLHF. CDR3 in DNA: TGCAGTGCTAGTATCAGGAAGGCCCTTTCACCCCTCCACTTT.

V usage is TRBV6-5 and J usage is TRBJ2-7; possibly TRBD2 for D (7 bases). The CDR3 runs to 14 residues. Trimming pared 4 bases from V and 5 bases from J, leaving 15 bases between. Germline V lookup: CDR1 MNHEY, CDR2 SVGAGI. The CDR3 nucleotides are TGTGCCAGCAGTTTAGGGGGGGCGAAAAACGAGCAGTACTTC. Amino acid sequence: CASSLGGAKNEQYF.

The genes are TRBV7-9 and TRBJ2-7, with no clear D. V lost 5 bases and J 2 bases, leaving 13 bases between the germline ends. There are 14 residues in the CDR3. CDR1 SEHNR and CDR2 FQNEAQ come from the germline V gene (reference sequence). The CDR3 nucleotides are TGTGCCAGCAGCCCCACAGTGTCGGCCTACGAGCAGTACTTC. The encoded protein is CASSPTVSAYEQYF.

V and J are TRBV2 and TRBJ1-1, with 8 bases identical to TRBD1. This CDR3 region has 14 residues. V lost 6 bases, J lost 6 bases, and 9 bases stayed unmatched. Germline loops: CDR1 SNHLY, CDR2 FYNNEI. Here the CDR3 reads CASRTPGQGAEAFF. The CDR3 DNA reads as TGTGCCAGCAGAACCCCCGGACAGGGAGCTGAAGCTTTCTTT.

The CDR3 coding sequence is TGTGCCAGCAGCTCAAGGGGAAACACCATATATTTT. The encoded protein is CASSSRGNTIYF. This chain connects TRBV12-3 or TRBV12-4 to TRBJ1-3; D is unresolved. The V end lost 6 bases, the J end lost 4 bases, and 7 bases lay between the germline ends. The CDR3 consists of 12 residues.

The rearrangement uses TRBV5-1 and TRBJ2-7; no clear D. The CDR3 covers 13 residues. Trimming cost V 4 bases and J 3 bases, with 11 bases left between them. Looked up from germline, CDR1 is SGHRS and CDR2 is YFSETQ. The CDR3 sequence: CASSPGGLYEQYF. CDR3 DNA sequence: TGCGCCAGCAGCCCGGGTGGGCTCTACGAGCAGTACTTC.

The chain carries TRBV12-3 or TRBV12-4 and TRBJ1-5, with D perhaps matching TRBD1 (6 bases). The CDR3 spans 13 residues. Trimming shortened V by 4 bases and J by 3 bases, and 7 bases separated the two germline ends. The CDR3 protein is CASSWDINQPQHF. The CDR3 nucleotides read TGTGCCAGCAGTTGGGACATCAATCAGCCCCAGCATTTT.

This clone was recorded only once. The chain employs TRBV4-1 and TRBJ1-5, with D uncertain. Per the germline V gene, CDR1 is MGHRA and CDR2 is YSYEKL. The CDR3 sequence is 13 residues long. With 0 bases removed from V and 9 bases from J, the gap between germline ends came to 9 bases. DNA for the CDR3: TGCGCCAGCAGCCAAGATCGGTACGGGCCCCAGCATTTT. This codes for CASSQDRYGPQHF.

The chain employs TRBV11-2 and TRBJ2-5; no definite D call. The V and J ends lost 8 bases and 4 bases respectively, with 2 bases between them. The germline CDR1 and CDR2 sequences are SGHAT and FQNNGV. This CDR3 is built from 9 residues. The CDR3 protein is CASGETQYF. The CDR3 DNA follows: TGTGCCAGCGGAGAGACCCAGTACTTC.

The V and J genes are TRBV9 and TRBJ1-1; possibly TRBD1 for D (5 bases). Germline V lookup: CDR1 SGDLS, CDR2 YYNGEE. Trimming pared 0 bases from V and 0 bases from J, leaving 12 bases between. The CDR3 sequence is 16 residues long. DNA for the CDR3: TGTGCCAGCAGCGTAGCGGGGGGGACCATGAACACTGAAGCTTTCTTT. It is translated as CASSVAGGTMNTEAFF.

This clone was recorded once. V and J are TRBV19 and TRBJ2-5; 10 nucleotides match TRBD1. CDR3 length equals 16 residues. CDR1 and CDR2 from the germline V gene are LNHDA and SQIVND (reference sequence). V shed 0 bases, J shed 6 bases, and the junction held 7 bases outside the gene matches. The CDR3, as DNA: TGTGCCAGTAGTATAGACGGGGACAGGGGCATAAAGACCCAGTACTTC. It codes for CASSIDGDRGIKTQYF. Looking up the rest from reference TRBV19 and TRBJ2-5 gives the full variable domain: DGGITQSPKYLFRKEGQNVTLSCEQNLNHDAMYWYRQDPGQGLRLIYYSQIVNDFQKGDIAEGYSVSREKKESFPLTVTSAQKNPTAFYLCASSIDGDRGIKTQYFGPGTRLLVL.

The chain is built from TRBV30 and TRBJ1-6; D might be TRBD1 (6 bases). CDR1 GTSNPN and CDR2 SVGIG come from the germline V gene (reference sequence). The CDR3 has 14 amino acids. Trimming took off 2 bases at V and 10 bases at J, with 15 bases between the two ends. CDR3 coding DNA: TGTGCCTGGAGTTTAGGTCAGGGGAACTCACCCCTCCACTTT. Residues: CAWSLGQGNSPLHF.

This rearrangement joins TRBV25-1 to TRBJ2-4; D ambiguous. The CDR3 extends over 15 amino acids. Germline V lookup: CDR1 MGHDK, CDR2 SYGVNS. Trimming pared 3 bases from V and 0 bases from J, leaving 9 bases between. CDR3 nucleotide sequence: TGTGCCAGCAGTGACTCCCAGCTAGCCAAAAACATTCAGTACTTC. As protein: CASSDSQLAKNIQYF.

The chain recombines TRBV7-8 with TRBJ1-4; D call uncertain. Germline CDR1 is SGHVS and CDR2 is FQNEAQ. This CDR3 contains 14 residues. V was trimmed by 2 bases and J by 5 bases, leaving 9 bases between them. The CDR3 coding sequence is TGTGCCAGCAGCTTACGAGGCCCGAATGAAAAACTGTTTTTT. Its protein is CASSLRGPNEKLFF. Variable domain in full (rest from reference TRBV7-8 and TRBJ1-4): GAGVSQSPRYKVAKRGQDVALRCDPISGHVSLFWYQQALGQGPEFLTYFQNEAQLDKSGLPSDRFFAERPEGSVSTLKIQRTQQEDSAVYLCASSLRGPNEKLFFGSGTQLSVL.

The chain links TRBV5-6 to TRBJ2-2; 8 bases agree with TRBD1. CDR3 length: 17 amino acids. Germline V gives CDR1 SGHDT, CDR2 YYEEEE. With V trimmed by 2 bases and J by 4 bases, 10 bases remained unmatched. CDR3 nucleotide sequence: TGTGCCAGCAGCTTTGACAGGGGAAGGATTGGCACCGGGGAGCTGTTTTTT. Residues: CASSFDRGRIGTGELFF.

The genes are TRBV25-1 and TRBJ1-2; D unclear. V lost 6 bases, J lost 4 bases, and 9 bases lay in between. Germline V CDR1 and CDR2: MGHDK, SYGVNS. The CDR3 has 12 amino acids. The CDR3 here is CASSPGPYGYTF. CDR3 DNA: TGTGCCAGCAGCCCAGGCCCCTATGGCTACACCTTC.

The chain uses TRBV9 and TRBJ2-2; 8 positions agree with TRBD2. V lost 1 base and J lost 6; bases outside the gene matches: 11. The CDR3 length is 17 residues. Germline CDR1 reads SGDLS; CDR2 reads YYNGEE. The CDR3 DNA reads TGTGCCAGCAGCGTACAACTCTTAGCGGGGACGCCCGGGGAGCTGTTTTTT. Translation gives CASSVQLLAGTPGELFF.

J is TRBJ2-1 and V is TRBV24-1, with 10 bases identical to TRBD1. In germline, CDR1 is KGHDR, CDR2 SFDVKD. CDR3 length: 15 residues. V lost 4 bases and J lost 8; bases outside the gene matches: 7. Here the CDR3 DNA reads TGTGCCACCAGTGACCGGACAGGGGGAGGAGATGAGCAGTTCTTC. This encodes CATSDRTGGGDEQFF.

The chain couples TRBV20-1 to TRBJ1-4; no firm D call. V was pared by 7 bases and J by 11 bases, with 14 bases between. The CDR3 sequence is 11 residues long. In germline, CDR1 is DFQATT, CDR2 SNEGSKA (reference sequence). The CDR3 loop is CSVQDLEKLFF. For the CDR3, the DNA is TGCAGTGTCCAAGACCTGGAGAAACTGTTTTTT.

The chain carries TRBV12-3 or TRBV12-4 and TRBJ1-2, with TRBD1 as a possible D gene (5 bases). The CDR3 contains 13 residues. V was pared by 8 bases and J by 6 bases, with 16 bases between. CDR3 coding DNA: TGTGCCAGCCTACAGTCGGGGGTTGATGGCTACACCTTC. Its translation is CASLQSGVDGYTF.

This chain connects TRBV5-1 to TRBJ2-2; no definite D call. Trimming left V 5 bases short and J 4 bases short, with 12 bases between. Germline V gene sequence: CDR1 SGHRS, CDR2 YFSETQ. The CDR3 has 14 amino acids. The CDR3 DNA follows: TGCGCCAGCAGTTTGTCAGGCGGCACCGGGGAGCTGTTTTTT. Its protein is CASSLSGGTGELFF.

The CDR3 DNA reads TGTGCCAGCACCCCCACCTGGTACAATGAGCAGTTCTTC. Translating gives CASTPTWYNEQFF. This chain connects TRBV2 to TRBJ2-1; D gene uncertain. The CDR3 is 13 residues long. Trimming shortened V by 7 bases and J by 4 bases, and 11 bases separated the two germline ends. CDR1 and CDR2 from the germline V gene are SNHLY and FYNNEI.